A single T cell receptor beta chain is shown here with its context. What it binds is unknown. Germline V CDR1 and CDR2: MGHDK, SYGVNS. This CDR3 comprises 13 residues. The V end lost 4 bases, the J end lost 1 base, and 7 bases lay between the germline ends. The method was immunoSEQ multiplex PCR; TCRdb's version includes in-frame clones alone and lacks a portion of them. The profile shows over 950,000 clones, 60% to 80% of them singletons. The data were taken from a study of shared clonotypes between healthy human individuals. Study results and caveats: Naive subsets typically showed greater estimated richness than memory subsets.

The TCR comes from a man between 18 and 35 years old in good health. Some clones in this sample may be carry-over from other donors' samples. Sequencing input: memory CD4+ T cells from PBMCs. Subset of the sample: CD45RA-negative fraction. The chain joins TRBV25-1 to TRBJ1-1; D is uncertain. CDR3 DNA: TGTGCCAGCAGTGTTGAGTCGAACACTGAAGCTTTCTTT. Amino acids: CASSVESNTEAFF.